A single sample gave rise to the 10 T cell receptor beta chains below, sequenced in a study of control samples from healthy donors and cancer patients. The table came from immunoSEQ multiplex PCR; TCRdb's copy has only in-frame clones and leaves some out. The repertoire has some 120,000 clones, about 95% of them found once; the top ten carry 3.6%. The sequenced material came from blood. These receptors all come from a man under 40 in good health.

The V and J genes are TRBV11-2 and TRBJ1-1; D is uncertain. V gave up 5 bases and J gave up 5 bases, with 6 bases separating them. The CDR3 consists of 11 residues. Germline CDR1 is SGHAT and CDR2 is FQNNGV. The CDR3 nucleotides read TGTGCCAGCAGCGCCAAGACTGAAGCTTTCTTT. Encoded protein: CASSAKTEAFF.

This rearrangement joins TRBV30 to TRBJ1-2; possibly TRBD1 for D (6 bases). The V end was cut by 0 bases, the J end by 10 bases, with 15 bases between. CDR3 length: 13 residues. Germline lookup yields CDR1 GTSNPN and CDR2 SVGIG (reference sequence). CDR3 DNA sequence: TGTGCCTGGAGTGTACAGGGCAGGGGAAACTACACCTTC. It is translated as CAWSVQGRGNYTF. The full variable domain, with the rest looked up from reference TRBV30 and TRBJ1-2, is SQTIHQWPATLVQPVGSPLSLECTVEGTSNPNLYWYRQAAGRGLQLLFYSVGIGQISSEVPQNLSASRPQDRQFILSSKKLLLSDSGFYLCAWSVQGRGNYTFGSGTRLTVV.

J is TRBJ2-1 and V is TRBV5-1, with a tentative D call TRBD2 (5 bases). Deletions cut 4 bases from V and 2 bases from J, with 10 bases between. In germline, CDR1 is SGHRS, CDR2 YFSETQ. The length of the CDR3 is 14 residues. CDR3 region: CASSEDLAYNEQFF. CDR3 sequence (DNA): TGCGCCAGCAGCGAGGACTTGGCCTACAATGAGCAGTTCTTC.

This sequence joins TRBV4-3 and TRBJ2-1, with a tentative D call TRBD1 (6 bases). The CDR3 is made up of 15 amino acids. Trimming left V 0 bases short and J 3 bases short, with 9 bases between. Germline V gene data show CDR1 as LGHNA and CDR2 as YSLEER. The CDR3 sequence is CASSQDRGHYNEQFF. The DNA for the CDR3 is TGCGCCAGCAGCCAAGACAGGGGACACTACAATGAGCAGTTCTTC.

DNA of the CDR3: TGTGCCAGCAGCTTTTCTTTGGTCAGGGGAGAGACCCAGTACTTC. It yields the protein CASSFSLVRGETQYF. This chain uses TRBV5-6 with TRBJ2-5, with D possibly TRBD1 on 6 matching bases. The germline V and J ends were trimmed by 2 bases and 4 bases, with 15 bases remaining between them. The CDR3 contains 15 residues. Germline loops: CDR1 SGHDT, CDR2 YYEEEE.

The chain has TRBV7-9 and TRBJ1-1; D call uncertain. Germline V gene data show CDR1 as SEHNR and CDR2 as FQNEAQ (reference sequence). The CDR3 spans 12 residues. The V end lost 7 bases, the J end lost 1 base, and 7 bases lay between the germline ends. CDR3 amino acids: CASNRGNTEAFF. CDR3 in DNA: TGTGCCAGCAACCGCGGGAACACTGAAGCTTTCTTT.

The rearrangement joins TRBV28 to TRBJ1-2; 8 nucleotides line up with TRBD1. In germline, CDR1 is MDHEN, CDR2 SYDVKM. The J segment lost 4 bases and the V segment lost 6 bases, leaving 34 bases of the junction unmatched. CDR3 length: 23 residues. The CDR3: CASSLRGIGEDRALTRTGYGYTF. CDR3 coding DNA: TGTGCCAGCAGCTTACGGGGGATTGGGGAGGACAGGGCCCTCACCCGGACAGGCTATGGCTACACCTTC.

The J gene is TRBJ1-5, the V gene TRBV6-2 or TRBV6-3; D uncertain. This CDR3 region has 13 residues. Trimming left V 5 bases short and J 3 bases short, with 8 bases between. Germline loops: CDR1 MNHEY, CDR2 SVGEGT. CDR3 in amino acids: CASSITNNQPQHF. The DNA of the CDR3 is TGTGCCAGCAGTATCACCAACAATCAGCCCCAGCATTTT.

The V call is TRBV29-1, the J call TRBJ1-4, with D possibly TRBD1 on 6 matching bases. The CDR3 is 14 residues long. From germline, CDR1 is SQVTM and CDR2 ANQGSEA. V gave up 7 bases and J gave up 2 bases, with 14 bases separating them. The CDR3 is CSGLQGTTNEKLFF. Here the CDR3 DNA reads TGCAGCGGCCTCCAGGGGACTACTAATGAAAAACTGTTTTTT.

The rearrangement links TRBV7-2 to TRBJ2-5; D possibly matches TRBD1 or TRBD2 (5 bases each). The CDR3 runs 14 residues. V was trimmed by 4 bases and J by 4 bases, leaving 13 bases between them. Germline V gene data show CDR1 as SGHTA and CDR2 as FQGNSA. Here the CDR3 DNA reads TGTGCCAGCAGCTGGGAGACAGAATCAGAGACCCAGTACTTC. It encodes CASSWETESETQYF.